The 17 T cell receptor beta chains given below trace back to one sample, sequenced in a study of shared T cell receptors in the human thymus. Only in-frame clones appear in the TCRdb table, and some are missing; sequencing was by immunoSEQ multiplex PCR. Of about 660,000 clones detected, roughly 88% appear once; the ten largest clones hold 0.0095% to 0.011%. This sample was shared with a second study, whose subject was human thymus T cells.

The sample comprised thymocytes. The receptors were gathered from a boy in the first two years of life with a congenital heart defect.

Points on this clone: Other DNA sequences in the same sample also yield this CDR3. CDR3 protein: CASSLGGGAETQYF. In DNA, the CDR3 is TGTGCCAGCAGCCTCGGGGGGGGCGCAGAGACCCAGTACTTC. V and J are TRBV27 and TRBJ2-5, with 8 bases matching TRBD2. The CDR3 spans 14 residues. The V gene's germline CDR1 is MNHEY and CDR2 SMNVEV (reference sequence). V dropped 6 bases and J dropped 4; count of bases not matched to a gene: 7.

CDR3 loop: CASSFDRVDSGNTIYF. In nucleotides, the CDR3 is TGTGCCAGCAGCTTCGACAGGGTGGACTCTGGAAACACCATATATTTT. The chain combines TRBV7-9 with TRBJ1-3, with TRBD1 matching 7 bases. Germline V lookup: CDR1 SEHNR, CDR2 FQNEAQ (reference sequence). The trim removed 3 bases at V and 0 bases at J, leaving 5 bases unmatched. The CDR3 has 16 residues.

V gene TRBV28 combines with J gene TRBJ2-7; TRBD1 matches at 8 bases. The CDR3 runs 15 residues. Germline loops: CDR1 MDHEN, CDR2 SYDVKM. V dropped 1 base and J dropped 5; count of bases not matched to a gene: 7. CDR3 sequence reads: CASSLFRGHRNEQYF. For the CDR3, the DNA is TGTGCCAGCAGTTTATTCAGGGGGCATCGTAACGAGCAGTACTTC. The whole variable domain, filled in from reference TRBV28 and TRBJ2-7, reads DVKVTQSSRYLVKRTGEKVFLECVQDMDHENMFWYRQDPGLGLRLIYFSYDVKMKEKGDIPEGYSVSREKKERFSLILESASTNQTSMYLCASSLFRGHRNEQYFGPGTRLTVT.

The rearrangement links TRBV27 to TRBJ1-5; a possible D gene is TRBD1 (6 bases). The CDR3 has 18 residues. V dropped 5 bases and J dropped 6 bases, with 26 bases sitting between them. Germline V gene data show CDR1 as MNHEY and CDR2 as SMNVEV (reference sequence). CDR3: CASSQQPKQGPQGQPQHF. DNA of the CDR3: TGTGCCAGCAGTCAACAACCTAAACAGGGCCCGCAGGGTCAGCCCCAGCATTTT.

V and J are TRBV9 and TRBJ2-5, with a possible D match to TRBD2 (6 bases). Germline values: CDR1 SGDLS, CDR2 YYNGEE. Trimming pared 0 bases from V and 6 bases from J, leaving 12 bases between. CDR3 length equals 14 residues. CDR3 sequence (DNA): TGTGCCAGCAGCGTAGCGCCGGGGGACCAGACCCAGTACTTC. This sequence encodes CASSVAPGDQTQYF.

This chain joins TRBV5-1 and TRBJ2-5; TRBD1 aligns across 9 bases. V shed 1 base, J shed 3 bases, and the junction held 7 bases outside the gene matches. The CDR3 loop spans 16 amino acids. Per germline, CDR1 SGHRS and CDR2 YFSETQ. CDR3 DNA sequence: TGCGCCAGCAGCTTGCCGGGGACAGGGATTAAAGAGACCCAGTACTTC. This translates into CASSLPGTGIKETQYF.

This rearrangement joins TRBV28 to TRBJ1-5; 8 bases align to TRBD1. Unmatched junction bases numbered 7, after V lost 5 bases and J lost 4 bases. CDR3 length: 15 residues. CDR1 is MDHEN and CDR2 is SYDVKM in the germline V gene. DNA for the CDR3: TGTGCCAGCAGTGTGGACAGGGACCGGAATCAGCCCCAGCATTTT. This codes for CASSVDRDRNQPQHF.

V is TRBV7-4 and J is TRBJ2-1; 9 bases fit TRBD2. After removal of 5 bases from V and 4 bases from J, the junction contained 18 bases not matched to a gene. The CDR3 covers 19 residues. Germline V gene data show CDR1 as SGHVT and CDR2 as SQSDAQ. The CDR3 DNA follows: TGTGCCAGCAGCCCAACAACCCTGAGACTAGCGGACCCATACAATGAGCAGTTCTTC. Encoded protein: CASSPTTLRLADPYNEQFF. The complete variable domain, with remaining parts taken from reference TRBV7-4 and TRBJ2-1, reads GAGVSQSPRYKVAKRGRDVALRCDSISGHVTLYWYRQTLGQGSEVLTYSQSDAQRDKSGRPSGRFSAERPERSVSTLKIQRTEQGDSAVYLCASSPTTLRLADPYNEQFFGPGTRLTVL.

The genes are TRBV10-3 and TRBJ2-5; the match to TRBD1 covers 10 bases. Unmatched junction bases numbered 18, after V lost 6 bases and J lost 5 bases. Germline V gene data show CDR1 as ENHRY and CDR2 as SYGVKD. The CDR3 runs 18 residues. The CDR3 DNA sequence: TGTGCCATCAGCGGGAAGTACGGGGACAGGGGAAATGGGGAGACCCAGTACTTC. As protein: CAISGKYGDRGNGETQYF.

Only one count was recorded for this clone. This sequence joins TRBV11-2 and TRBJ2-7; 7 nucleotides match TRBD1. Germline assignment: CDR1 SGHAT and CDR2 FQNNGV. V trimming: 4 bases; J trimming: 3 bases; junction bases outside the gene matches: 12. The CDR3 totals 16 residues. CDR3 DNA sequence: TGTGCCAGCAGCTCGCTTCGGGACAGTTCTTACTACGAGCAGTACTTC. It yields the protein CASSSLRDSSYYEQYF.

V gene TRBV11-2 combines with J gene TRBJ2-7, with D perhaps TRBD1 (6 bases). CDR3 length: 14 residues. Germline V lookup: CDR1 SGHAT, CDR2 FQNNGV. V lost 5 bases and J lost 6, with 17 bases in between. The CDR3 coding sequence is TGTGCCAGCAGCGCCCGGGACACCACTCGCGAGCAGTACTTC. This codes for CASSARDTTREQYF.

The J gene is TRBJ2-7, the V gene TRBV11-2, with TRBD2 matching over 10 bases. The CDR3 totals 17 residues. CDR1 is SGHAT and CDR2 is FQNNGV in the germline V gene. V lost 4 bases, J lost 4 bases, and 13 bases stayed unmatched. The chain's CDR3 is CASSYNILLAGAYEQYF. The DNA of the CDR3 is TGTGCCAGCAGCTATAACATCCTCCTAGCGGGAGCGTACGAGCAGTACTTC.

V gene TRBV5-6 combines with J gene TRBJ2-7; 7 bases match TRBD1. The CDR3 consists of 14 residues. In germline, CDR1 is SGHDT, CDR2 YYEEEE. The junction had 9 bases not matched to a gene; V was cut back by 4 bases and J by 5 bases. The CDR3 DNA sequence: TGTGCCAGCAGCCTATGGACAGGAGGACACGAGCAGTACTTC. It is translated as CASSLWTGGHEQYF.

This chain uses TRBV27 with TRBJ2-5, with 11 bases aligning to TRBD2. V lost 11 bases, J lost 5 bases, and 13 bases stayed unmatched. The CDR3 has 15 amino acids. CDR1 and CDR2 (germline): MNHEY, SMNVEV (reference sequence). The CDR3 is CAHGGSGREGETQYF. CDR3 DNA sequence: TGTGCCCACGGGGGTAGCGGGAGGGAAGGGGAGACCCAGTACTTC.

This chain joins TRBV4-3 and TRBJ2-6, with D maybe TRBD2 (5 bases). Germline V gene data show CDR1 as LGHNA and CDR2 as YSLEER. The V end lost 2 bases, the J end lost 0 bases, and 20 bases lay between the germline ends. The CDR3 is 20 residues long. CDR3 sequence (DNA): TGCGCCAGCAGCCAATCACCCTGGGGAGCTCCTATCTCTGGGGCCAACGTCCTGACTTTC. It yields the protein CASSQSPWGAPISGANVLTF.

The chain is built from TRBV28 and TRBJ2-5, with 7 bases identical to TRBD2. The CDR3 covers 15 residues. The V segment lost 7 bases and the J segment 5 bases; nucleotides outside the gene matches: 13. Germline V gene data show CDR1 as MDHEN and CDR2 as SYDVKM. The CDR3 region has the DNA TGTGCCAGCACCTCGAGGGCGGGAGAGGGGGAGACCCAGTACTTC. Protein product: CASTSRAGEGETQYF.

The chain links TRBV19 to TRBJ2-3; TRBD1 might be the D (6 bases). The V and J ends lost 8 bases and 2 bases respectively, with 14 bases between them. This CDR3 contains 14 residues. In germline, CDR1 is LNHDA, CDR2 SQIVND (reference sequence). CDR3 in amino acids: CASAPGHLTDTQYF. For the CDR3, the DNA is TGTGCCAGTGCTCCGGGACATCTCACAGATACGCAGTATTTT.